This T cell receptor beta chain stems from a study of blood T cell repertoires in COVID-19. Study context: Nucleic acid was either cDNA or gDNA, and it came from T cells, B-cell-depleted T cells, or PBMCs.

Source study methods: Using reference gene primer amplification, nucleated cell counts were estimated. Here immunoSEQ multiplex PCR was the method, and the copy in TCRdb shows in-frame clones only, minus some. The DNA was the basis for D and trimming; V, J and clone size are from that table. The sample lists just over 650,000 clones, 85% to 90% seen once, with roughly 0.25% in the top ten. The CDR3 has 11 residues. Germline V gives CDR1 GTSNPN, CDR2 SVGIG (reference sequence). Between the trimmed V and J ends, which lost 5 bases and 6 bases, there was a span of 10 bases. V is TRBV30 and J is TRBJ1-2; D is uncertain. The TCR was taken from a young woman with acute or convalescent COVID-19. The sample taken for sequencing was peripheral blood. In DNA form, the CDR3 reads TGTGCCTGGTCCAGCGCCGATGGCTACACCTTC. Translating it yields CAWSSADGYTF.